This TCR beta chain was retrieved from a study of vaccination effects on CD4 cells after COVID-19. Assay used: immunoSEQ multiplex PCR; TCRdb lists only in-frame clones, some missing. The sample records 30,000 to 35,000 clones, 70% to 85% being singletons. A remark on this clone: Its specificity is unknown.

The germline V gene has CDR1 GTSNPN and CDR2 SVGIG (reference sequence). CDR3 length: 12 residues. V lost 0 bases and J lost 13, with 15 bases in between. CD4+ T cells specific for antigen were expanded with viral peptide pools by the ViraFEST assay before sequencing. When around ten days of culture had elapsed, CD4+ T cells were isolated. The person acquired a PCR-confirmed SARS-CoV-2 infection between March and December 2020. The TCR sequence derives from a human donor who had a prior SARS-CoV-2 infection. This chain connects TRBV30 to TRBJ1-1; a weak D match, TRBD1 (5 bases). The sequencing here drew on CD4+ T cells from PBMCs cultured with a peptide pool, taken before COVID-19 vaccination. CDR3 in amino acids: CAWSVGDSRVFF. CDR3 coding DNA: TGTGCCTGGAGTGTTGGGGACTCAAGAGTTTTCTTT.